This T cell receptor (beta chain) was identified during a study of cytotoxic CD8 clonotypes in ibrutinib-treated CLL. Measured with immunoSEQ multiplex PCR; TCRdb has only the in-frame clones, and not every one. There are over 150,000 clones in the sample; over 55% occur only once, and under 15% lies in the top ten. The germline CDR1 and CDR2 sequences are SGDLS and YYNGEE. The CDR3 covers 14 residues. Between the trimmed V and J ends, which lost 5 bases and 0 bases, there was a span of 12 bases. The TCR originated in a human donor with chronic lymphocytic leukemia. The chain has TRBV9 and TRBJ2-7; the D gene is possibly TRBD2 (7 bases). The source material was PBMCs, sampled after 24 months of ibrutinib treatment. CDR3: CASSLRGGSYEQYF. The CDR3 nucleotides are TGTGCCAGCAGTCTAAGGGGGGGCTCCTACGAGCAGTACTTC.